These T cell receptor beta chains were read from a single sample in a study of response to subunit inactivated influenza vaccine. TCRdb reprocessed the RT-PCR reads via MiXCR and lists one record per CDR3 protein. The table records about 500,000 distinct CDR3 sequences, about 15% of them present only once. Sequenced material: CD4+ T cells sorted from PBMCs, taken less than 25 months after vaccination. The receptors originated from a man aged 45 to 75 who received an inactivated influenza vaccine. CDR3s include the opening cysteine and the closing phenylalanine or tryptophan. The order of the fields is V gene, clone size, J gene, D gene, CDR3 protein, CDR3 DNA. D genes are given only for firm matches. Clone size, where shown, is once, few, many, or a class for clones that have expanded.

v_gene: TRBV5-1
abundance: .
j_gene: TRBJ1-4
d_gene: .
CDR3aa: CASSTGTTLDNEKLFF
CDR3nt: TGCGCCAGCAGCACCGGGACAACTCTAGATAATGAAAAACTGTTTTTT

v_gene: TRBV7-2
abundance: few
j_gene: TRBJ1-2
d_gene: .
CDR3aa: CASSPGTGLGYGYTF
CDR3nt: TGTGCCAGCAGCCCGGGCACGGGGCTTGGCTATGGCTACACCTTC

v_gene: TRBV28
abundance: .
j_gene: TRBJ1-6
d_gene: TRBD1
CDR3aa: CASSTGGNSPLHF
CDR3nt: TGTGCCAGCAGCACAGGGGGGAATTCACCCCTCCACTTT

v_gene: TRBV28
abundance: .
j_gene: TRBJ2-7
d_gene: .
CDR3aa: CASSSGQRYEQYF
CDR3nt: TGTGCCAGCAGTTCCGGACAGCGGTACGAGCAGTACTTC

v_gene: TRBV24-1
abundance: once
j_gene: TRBJ2-1
d_gene: TRBD1
CDR3aa: CATSDLFGTGGDNEQFF
CDR3nt: TGTGCCACCAGTGATTTGTTCGGGACAGGTGGTGACAATGAGCAGTTCTTC

v_gene: TRBV7-2
abundance: .
j_gene: TRBJ1-2
d_gene: .
CDR3aa: CASSPSSGAPTFRYTF
CDR3nt: TGTGCCAGCAGCCCGTCGTCGGGGGCCCCCACGTTTCGCTACACCTTC

v_gene: TRBV29-1
abundance: .
j_gene: TRBJ1-2
d_gene: .
CDR3aa: CSVEVGVGYTF
CDR3nt: TGCAGCGTTGAAGTGGGGGTCGGCTACACCTTC

v_gene: TRBV9
abundance: .
j_gene: TRBJ2-2
d_gene: TRBD2
CDR3aa: CASSVDPSGALTGELFF
CDR3nt: TGTGCCAGCAGCGTAGATCCTAGCGGGGCACTCACCGGGGAGCTGTTTTTT

v_gene: TRBV12-3/TRBV12-4
abundance: many
j_gene: TRBJ2-7
d_gene: .
CDR3aa: CASSLVLGGPYEQYF
CDR3nt: TGTGCCAGCAGTTTAGTACTAGGGGGACCCTACGAGCAGTACTTC

v_gene: TRBV6-6
abundance: few
j_gene: TRBJ2-1
d_gene: TRBD1
CDR3aa: CASSKTGAEQFF
CDR3nt: TGTGCCAGCAGCAAGACAGGGGCTGAGCAGTTCTTC

v_gene: TRBV24-1
abundance: .
j_gene: TRBJ1-2
d_gene: TRBD1
CDR3aa: CATSSADRGGGYTF
CDR3nt: TGTGCCACCAGTTCAGCGGACAGGGGAGGAGGCTACACCTTC

v_gene: TRBV4-3
abundance: few
j_gene: TRBJ1-3
d_gene: .
CDR3aa: CASSQLARRGNIYF
CDR3nt: TGCGCCAGCAGCCAATTAGCCCGAAGAGGGAACATATATTTT

v_gene: TRBV27
abundance: .
j_gene: TRBJ2-1
d_gene: .
CDR3aa: CASSLWVTKRYNEQFF
CDR3nt: TGTGCCAGCAGTTTATGGGTAACCAAGCGCTACAATGAGCAGTTCTTC

v_gene: TRBV29-1
abundance: few
j_gene: TRBJ2-5
d_gene: TRBD1
CDR3aa: CSVEGRTGGAFETQYF
CDR3nt: TGCAGCGTTGAAGGACGGACAGGGGGCGCGTTCGAGACCCAGTACTTC

v_gene: TRBV4-2
abundance: few
j_gene: TRBJ2-7
d_gene: .
CDR3aa: CASSQDQSSYEQYF
CDR3nt: TGTGCCAGCAGCCAAGATCAGAGCTCCTACGAGCAGTACTTC

v_gene: TRBV5-6
abundance: .
j_gene: TRBJ2-3
d_gene: .
CDR3aa: CASSRGPRDTDTQYF
CDR3nt: TGTGCCAGCAGCCGGGGGCCCCGCGACACAGATACGCAGTATTTT

v_gene: TRBV20-1
abundance: few
j_gene: TRBJ2-7
d_gene: .
CDR3aa: CSAQSSYEQYF
CDR3nt: TGCAGTGCCCAGAGCTCCTACGAGCAGTACTTC

v_gene: TRBV14
abundance: few
j_gene: TRBJ2-7
d_gene: .
CDR3aa: CASSQGPNRQYF
CDR3nt: TGTGCCAGCAGCCAAGGGCCAAATCGGCAGTACTTC

v_gene: TRBV15
abundance: .
j_gene: TRBJ2-5
d_gene: .
CDR3aa: CATSRDRTDRLGTQYF
CDR3nt: TGTGCCACCAGCAGAGATCGCACGGACCGACTGGGGACCCAGTACTTC

v_gene: TRBV7-2
abundance: .
j_gene: TRBJ2-4
d_gene: .
CDR3aa: CASSFVRSIQYF
CDR3nt: TGTGCCAGCAGCTTTGTGAGGTCCATTCAGTACTTC

v_gene: TRBV7-9
abundance: many
j_gene: TRBJ2-2
d_gene: .
CDR3aa: CASSSGTPPNTGELFF
CDR3nt: TGTGCCAGCAGCTCTGGGACTCCTCCGAACACCGGGGAGCTGTTTTTT

v_gene: TRBV28
abundance: once
j_gene: TRBJ2-1
d_gene: TRBD2
CDR3aa: CASSWGLAGQFF
CDR3nt: TGTGCCAGCAGCTGGGGACTAGCGGGACAGTTCTTC

v_gene: TRBV12-3/TRBV12-4
abundance: many
j_gene: TRBJ2-1
d_gene: TRBD1
CDR3aa: CASSLRTGAYNEQFF
CDR3nt: TGTGCCAGCAGTTTAAGGACAGGGGCGTACAATGAGCAGTTCTTC

v_gene: TRBV27
abundance: many
j_gene: TRBJ1-5
d_gene: TRBD1
CDR3aa: CASSNRGNQPQHF
CDR3nt: TGTGCCAGCAGCAACAGGGGGAATCAGCCCCAGCATTTT

v_gene: TRBV4-3
abundance: .
j_gene: TRBJ1-2
d_gene: .
CDR3aa: CASSQENGKGYGYTF
CDR3nt: TGCGCCAGCAGCCAAGAGAACGGGAAGGGCTATGGCTACACCTTC

v_gene: TRBV5-1
abundance: .
j_gene: TRBJ2-7
d_gene: TRBD1
CDR3aa: CASTTGAPTGEQYF
CDR3nt: TGCGCCAGCACTACAGGGGCTCCTACGGGTGAGCAGTACTTC

v_gene: TRBV5-6
abundance: .
j_gene: TRBJ1-2
d_gene: TRBD1
CDR3aa: CASSKGTVYYGYTF
CDR3nt: TGTGCCAGCAGCAAGGGGACAGTATACTATGGCTACACCTTC

v_gene: TRBV5-5
abundance: .
j_gene: TRBJ2-1
d_gene: TRBD2
CDR3aa: CASSLWGGNEQFF
CDR3nt: TGTGCCAGCAGCTTGTGGGGGGGAAATGAGCAGTTCTTC